These T cell receptor beta chains were read from a single sample in a study of ipilimumab plus nivolumab after autologous stem cell transplantation. Generated by immunoSEQ multiplex PCR, the TCRdb table keeps only in-frame clones and is missing some. The table has roughly 16,000 clones, about 81% seen once; the top ten hold around 20%. The material was PBMCs, obtained in a trial of ipilimumab plus nivolumab as post-transplant consolidation. The receptors stem from a male donor with diffuse large B-cell lymphoma. The CDR3 runs from the conserved cysteine through the conserved F or W. The order of the fields is CDR3 DNA, CDR3 protein, clone size, J gene, D gene, V gene. A D gene is named only where the DNA matches it firmly. Where a row states a size, it is once, few, many or the class of an expanded clone; other rows omit it.

cdr3_nt: TGTGCTAGTGGCACGGGCCACTCTGGAAACACCATATATTTT
cdr3_aa: CASGTGHSGNTIYF
clone_size: -
j_call: TRBJ1-3
d_call: -
v_call: TRBV12-5

cdr3_nt: TGTGCCAGCTCACCTAAAGATACGCAGTATTTT
cdr3_aa: CASSPKDTQYF
clone_size: -
j_call: TRBJ2-3
d_call: -
v_call: TRBV18

cdr3_nt: TGCGCCAGCAGCTTAATTGGGGATGAGCAGTTCTTC
cdr3_aa: CASSLIGDEQFF
clone_size: -
j_call: TRBJ2-1
d_call: -
v_call: TRBV5-1

cdr3_nt: TGTGCCAGCAGCTTCGCCTCCCCCGGTACGGGAAACATTCAGTACTTC
cdr3_aa: CASSFASPGTGNIQYF
clone_size: once
j_call: TRBJ2-4
d_call: -
v_call: TRBV5-6

cdr3_nt: TGTGCCAGCTCACCCCCCAGGGTCGATTGGGAGACCCAGTACTTC
cdr3_aa: CASSPPRVDWETQYF
clone_size: -
j_call: TRBJ2-5
d_call: -
v_call: TRBV18

cdr3_nt: TGTGCCAGCAGTTACGGGACAGTCCGTGAAAAACTGTTTTTT
cdr3_aa: CASSYGTVREKLFF
clone_size: -
j_call: TRBJ1-4
d_call: TRBD1
v_call: TRBV6-5

cdr3_nt: TGTGCCAGCAGCAAGCCGGGACAGGGACTAGCGGGGTCCTACAATGAGCAGTTCTTC
cdr3_aa: CASSKPGQGLAGSYNEQFF
clone_size: -
j_call: TRBJ2-1
d_call: TRBD2
v_call: TRBV11-3

cdr3_nt: TGTGCCAGCAGCGTATTGGGCGGGGGAGTCCTGTCAGATACGCAGTATTTT
cdr3_aa: CASSVLGGGVLSDTQYF
clone_size: -
j_call: TRBJ2-3
d_call: TRBD2
v_call: TRBV9

cdr3_nt: TGTGCCAGCAGCGCTGGGACAGGGAAGCAAGAGACCCAGTACTTC
cdr3_aa: CASSAGTGKQETQYF
clone_size: -
j_call: TRBJ2-5
d_call: TRBD1
v_call: TRBV7-6

cdr3_nt: TGTGCCAGCAGTCCGCGGGACCGGGACTATGGCTACACCTTC
cdr3_aa: CASSPRDRDYGYTF
clone_size: -
j_call: TRBJ1-2
d_call: -
v_call: TRBV27

cdr3_nt: TGTGCCAGCAGCTTTGCGACAGGGGTGTCTGGAAACACCATATATTTT
cdr3_aa: CASSFATGVSGNTIYF
clone_size: -
j_call: TRBJ1-3
d_call: TRBD1
v_call: TRBV7-2

cdr3_nt: TGTGCCAGCAGCTCGACAGGGTTGGACGAGCAGTACTTC
cdr3_aa: CASSSTGLDEQYF
clone_size: -
j_call: TRBJ2-7
d_call: TRBD1
v_call: TRBV27

cdr3_nt: TGTGCCAGCGGGCCCCAGGGGGGGACTGAAGCTTTCTTT
cdr3_aa: CASGPQGGTEAFF
clone_size: -
j_call: TRBJ1-1
d_call: TRBD1
v_call: TRBV9

cdr3_nt: TGTGCCAGCAGCTACAGACTAGCGACATTCCTCTACGAGCAGTACTTC
cdr3_aa: CASSYRLATFLYEQYF
clone_size: -
j_call: TRBJ2-7
d_call: TRBD2
v_call: TRBV11-2

cdr3_nt: TGTGCCAGCAGCTTGGGACTGTCACCGAGCACAGATACGCAGTATTTT
cdr3_aa: CASSLGLSPSTDTQYF
clone_size: -
j_call: TRBJ2-3
d_call: -
v_call: TRBV7-6

cdr3_nt: TGTGCCAGCAGTGATAGGACAGGGGGGCTTAGTAGCAATCAGCCCCAGCATTTT
cdr3_aa: CASSDRTGGLSSNQPQHF
clone_size: once
j_call: TRBJ1-5
d_call: TRBD1
v_call: TRBV6-1

cdr3_nt: TGTGCCACCAGCAGAGAGGGCGGCGACTATGGCTACACCTTC
cdr3_aa: CATSREGGDYGYTF
clone_size: -
j_call: TRBJ1-2
d_call: -
v_call: TRBV15

cdr3_nt: TGCAGTGCTGGACCAACCTACGAGCAGTACTTC
cdr3_aa: CSAGPTYEQYF
clone_size: -
j_call: TRBJ2-7
d_call: -
v_call: TRBV20-1

cdr3_nt: TGTGCCGGGGGAGGGGGGCAAGGGGCCAACGTCCTGACTTTC
cdr3_aa: CAGGGGQGANVLTF
clone_size: -
j_call: TRBJ2-6
d_call: -
v_call: TRBV30

cdr3_nt: TGTGCCAGCAGTTTTGGTGTCAATACCTACGAGCAGTACTTC
cdr3_aa: CASSFGVNTYEQYF
clone_size: -
j_call: TRBJ2-7
d_call: -
v_call: TRBV6-6

cdr3_nt: TGTGCCAGCGGGGACAGGACTTACGAGCAGTACTTC
cdr3_aa: CASGDRTYEQYF
clone_size: -
j_call: TRBJ2-7
d_call: TRBD1
v_call: TRBV6-1

cdr3_nt: TGCAGCGTTGGGTCAAACTATGGCTACACCTTC
cdr3_aa: CSVGSNYGYTF
clone_size: -
j_call: TRBJ1-2
d_call: -
v_call: TRBV29-1

cdr3_nt: TGTGCCTGGAGACTAGGCGGGGGAGTAGAGCAGTACTTC
cdr3_aa: CAWRLGGGVEQYF
clone_size: -
j_call: TRBJ2-7
d_call: TRBD2
v_call: TRBV30

cdr3_nt: TGTGCCAGCAGTAAGGGACAGGGAATGTTCGAGCAGTACTTC
cdr3_aa: CASSKGQGMFEQYF
clone_size: -
j_call: TRBJ2-7
d_call: TRBD1
v_call: TRBV6-5

cdr3_nt: TGTGCCAGCAGTTTAAGACTAGCGGAGAACGAGCAGTACTTC
cdr3_aa: CASSLRLAENEQYF
clone_size: -
j_call: TRBJ2-7
d_call: TRBD2
v_call: TRBV6-6

cdr3_nt: TGTGCCAGCAGTTGGACAGGGGGTCCTGGGGCCAACGTCCTGACTTTC
cdr3_aa: CASSWTGGPGANVLTF
clone_size: -
j_call: TRBJ2-6
d_call: TRBD1
v_call: TRBV14

cdr3_nt: TGTGCCATCAGTGGCGGGAGGGAGTTCGGGGAGCTGTTTTTT
cdr3_aa: CAISGGREFGELFF
clone_size: -
j_call: TRBJ2-2
d_call: TRBD2
v_call: TRBV10-3

cdr3_nt: TGTGCCAGCTCTAGCGGGAGAAGAGGGAATGAGCAGTTCTTC
cdr3_aa: CASSSGRRGNEQFF
clone_size: -
j_call: TRBJ2-1
d_call: TRBD2
v_call: TRBV25-1

cdr3_nt: TGTGCCAGCAGCGCCCCCGGGGGACCTCATAATGAAAAACTGTTTTTT
cdr3_aa: CASSAPGGPHNEKLFF
clone_size: -
j_call: TRBJ1-4
d_call: -
v_call: TRBV5-6

cdr3_nt: TGCACCAGCAGCCTCTCCATGGGACAGACTACCTTAGCCAAAAACATTCAGTACTTC
cdr3_aa: CTSSLSMGQTTLAKNIQYF
clone_size: -
j_call: TRBJ2-4
d_call: -
v_call: TRBV1

cdr3_nt: TGTGCCAGCACACTAAAGGGATATACAACTAATGAAAAACTGTTTTTT
cdr3_aa: CASTLKGYTTNEKLFF
clone_size: once
j_call: TRBJ1-4
d_call: -
v_call: TRBV5-6

cdr3_nt: TGTGCCAGTAGTATATTGGCGGGAGGATGGAATGAGCAGTTCTTC
cdr3_aa: CASSILAGGWNEQFF
clone_size: -
j_call: TRBJ2-1
d_call: TRBD2
v_call: TRBV19

cdr3_nt: TGCGCCAGCAGCACCGGACTAGCGGGGGACGTGAACACCGGGGAGCTGTTTTTT
cdr3_aa: CASSTGLAGDVNTGELFF
clone_size: -
j_call: TRBJ2-2
d_call: TRBD2
v_call: TRBV5-1

cdr3_nt: TGTGCCAGCTCCCCCTGGGGAGCGGCGAACACCGGGGAGCTGTTTTTT
cdr3_aa: CASSPWGAANTGELFF
clone_size: once
j_call: TRBJ2-2
d_call: -
v_call: TRBV18

cdr3_nt: TGTGCCAGCAGCGGGGGGACTGTTGGAAACACCATATATTTT
cdr3_aa: CASSGGTVGNTIYF
clone_size: -
j_call: TRBJ1-3
d_call: -
v_call: TRBV11-2

cdr3_nt: TGTGCCAGCAGTTCAGACAGGGGGGGCGAGCAGTACTTC
cdr3_aa: CASSSDRGGEQYF
clone_size: -
j_call: TRBJ2-7
d_call: TRBD1
v_call: TRBV7-8

cdr3_nt: TGTGCCAGCAGCTTAGCATCGGGACCTAGCACAGATACGCAGTATTTT
cdr3_aa: CASSLASGPSTDTQYF
clone_size: -
j_call: TRBJ2-3
d_call: -
v_call: TRBV11-3

cdr3_nt: TGTGCCAGCAGCTTAGTGTCCATATACGAGCAGTACTTC
cdr3_aa: CASSLVSIYEQYF
clone_size: few
j_call: TRBJ2-7
d_call: -
v_call: TRBV7-2

cdr3_nt: TGTGCCAGCAGCACTGACAGCAATGAGCAGTTCTTC
cdr3_aa: CASSTDSNEQFF
clone_size: -
j_call: TRBJ2-1
d_call: -
v_call: TRBV6-4

cdr3_nt: TGTGCCAGCAGCTTAGCGGTTGGGCATCAGCCCCAGCATTTT
cdr3_aa: CASSLAVGHQPQHF
clone_size: -
j_call: TRBJ1-5
d_call: -
v_call: TRBV7-2

cdr3_nt: TGCGCCAGCAGCCAAGAATTGGCACTCTCCTACGAGCAGTACTTC
cdr3_aa: CASSQELALSYEQYF
clone_size: -
j_call: TRBJ2-7
d_call: -
v_call: TRBV4-1

cdr3_nt: TGTGCCAGCAGCCCCGAAACGTACACTGAAGCTTTCTTT
cdr3_aa: CASSPETYTEAFF
clone_size: -
j_call: TRBJ1-1
d_call: -
v_call: TRBV7-9

cdr3_nt: TGTGCCAGCAGCTCTGGGGGGATTAACACCGGGGAGCTGTTTTTT
cdr3_aa: CASSSGGINTGELFF
clone_size: -
j_call: TRBJ2-2
d_call: -
v_call: TRBV11-3

cdr3_nt: TGTGCCACCGGGGGGACTCCTACCGGAGCCAAAAACATTCAGTACTTC
cdr3_aa: CATGGTPTGAKNIQYF
clone_size: -
j_call: TRBJ2-4
d_call: TRBD2
v_call: TRBV19

cdr3_nt: TGCGCCAGCAGCTTGGAGGGCATTATGAACACTGAAGCTTTCTTT
cdr3_aa: CASSLEGIMNTEAFF
clone_size: -
j_call: TRBJ1-1
d_call: -
v_call: TRBV5-1

cdr3_nt: TGCAGTGCTAGAAGGGAGAAACTGTTTTTT
cdr3_aa: CSARREKLFF
clone_size: -
j_call: TRBJ1-4
d_call: -
v_call: TRBV20-1

cdr3_nt: TGCGCCAGCAGTAGGGGGCGTATCTACGAGCAGTACTTC
cdr3_aa: CASSRGRIYEQYF
clone_size: -
j_call: TRBJ2-7
d_call: TRBD1
v_call: TRBV4-1

cdr3_nt: TGTGCCAGCAGCTTGGGACAGGGGGCGTATGAGCAGTACTTC
cdr3_aa: CASSLGQGAYEQYF
clone_size: -
j_call: TRBJ2-7
d_call: TRBD1
v_call: TRBV5-6

cdr3_nt: TGTGCCAGCAGTTACTCGCTGGGAGGGCCCTATGGCTACACCTTC
cdr3_aa: CASSYSLGGPYGYTF
clone_size: once
j_call: TRBJ1-2
d_call: -
v_call: TRBV6-6

cdr3_nt: TGTGCCAGCAGTTTCCGGGCCCCGGTCGGGGAGACCCAGTACTTC
cdr3_aa: CASSFRAPVGETQYF
clone_size: -
j_call: TRBJ2-5
d_call: -
v_call: TRBV27

cdr3_nt: TGTGCCAGCAGCTTCTCCCCGAGCTCTGGGGCCAACGTCCTGACTTTC
cdr3_aa: CASSFSPSSGANVLTF
clone_size: -
j_call: TRBJ2-6
d_call: -
v_call: TRBV7-3

cdr3_nt: TGCGCCAGCAGCCAATTGGGAACTATTGCAGATACGCAGTATTTT
cdr3_aa: CASSQLGTIADTQYF
clone_size: -
j_call: TRBJ2-3
d_call: -
v_call: TRBV4-1

cdr3_nt: TGTGCCAGCAGCCCCAGACAGGGGGCGGGAGGAAACACCATATATTTT
cdr3_aa: CASSPRQGAGGNTIYF
clone_size: -
j_call: TRBJ1-3
d_call: TRBD1
v_call: TRBV5-4